Listed here are 18 T cell receptor beta chains from one sample, sequenced in a study of T cell clones after liver transplantation. Profiling relied on immunoSEQ multiplex PCR, and the TCRdb table lists in-frame clones only, not all of them. This table has 31,000 or so clones, around 94% appearing once. The specimen was CD8+ T cells from blood, collected 12 months after liver transplant. The source of these receptors is a human patient who received a liver transplant. Some T cells could come from the graft donor.

J is TRBJ2-1 and V is TRBV7-8, with 8 bases aligning to TRBD1. Trimming removed 4 bases from V and 3 bases from J; junction bases left unmatched: 11. The CDR3 runs 17 residues. Germline V CDR1 and CDR2: SGHVS, FQNEAQ. CDR3 in amino acids: CASSSWTGTTLYNEQFF. The CDR3 region has the DNA TGTGCCAGCAGCTCGTGGACAGGGACAACACTCTACAATGAGCAGTTCTTC.

J is TRBJ2-7 and V is TRBV6-1; 7 bases map to TRBD2. Germline trimming cut 6 bases from V and 1 base from J; bases unmatched to any gene: 6. Germline CDR1 reads MNHNS; CDR2 reads SASEGT. This CDR3 has 14 amino acids. CDR3 sequence (DNA): TGTGCCAGCAGCCCGCCTAGCGGATCCTACGAGCAGTACTTC. Its protein product is CASSPPSGSYEQYF.

V and J are TRBV6-5 and TRBJ1-1; unclear D gene. Germline assignment: CDR1 MNHEY and CDR2 SVGAGI. Trimming left V 5 bases short and J 8 bases short, with 12 bases between. The CDR3 covers 12 residues. Written as DNA, the CDR3 is TGTGCCAGCAGTCCCGGAGGTGGAGAAGCTTTCTTT. Amino acid sequence: CASSPGGGEAFF.

The V gene is TRBV4-2, the J gene TRBJ2-2; D possibly corresponds to TRBD1 (5 bases). Germline assignment: CDR1 LGHNA and CDR2 YNFKEQ. This CDR3 region has 17 residues. V was pared by 4 bases and J by 3 bases, with 18 bases between. In DNA, the CDR3 is TGTGCCAGCAGCCTGAACACCTTGACAGCGTACACCGGGGAGCTGTTTTTT. Its protein is CASSLNTLTAYTGELFF.

This clone has a single count. The rearrangement uses TRBV7-2 and TRBJ2-3; the match to TRBD2 covers 11 bases. The CDR3 consists of 16 residues. Germline V gene lookup returns CDR1 SGHTA and CDR2 FQGNSA. Trimming took 1 base from V and 3 from J; bases not matched to a gene: 3. The CDR3 region is CASSLVLAGATDTQYF. DNA of the CDR3: TGTGCCAGCAGCTTAGTACTAGCGGGAGCGACAGATACGCAGTATTTT.

The J gene is TRBJ2-7, the V gene TRBV7-9; the match to TRBD2 covers 7 bases. Germline V gene lookup returns CDR1 SEHNR and CDR2 FQNEAQ (reference sequence). The J segment lost 0 bases and the V segment lost 4 bases, leaving 9 bases of the junction unmatched. The CDR3 is 16 residues long. The CDR3 is CASSYVTAGISYEQYF. Here the CDR3 DNA reads TGTGCCAGCAGCTACGTCACAGCGGGGATCTCCTACGAGCAGTACTTC.

The V gene is TRBV29-1, the J gene TRBJ2-4; TRBD1 agrees at 7 bases. CDR3 length equals 13 residues. Germline V gives CDR1 SQVTM, CDR2 ANQGSEA. The CDR3 DNA is TGCAGTCCGTGGGACAGAGCCAAAAACATTCAGTACTTC. Its translation is CSPWDRAKNIQYF.

The J gene is TRBJ1-1, the V gene TRBV7-9, with D perhaps matching TRBD1 (5 bases). The CDR3 extends over 15 amino acids. The germline V and J ends were trimmed by 1 base and 6 bases, with 15 bases remaining between them. CDR1 and CDR2 (germline): SEHNR, FQNEAQ (reference sequence). The chain's CDR3 is CASSLGLQGEAEAFF. Written as DNA, the CDR3 is TGTGCCAGCAGCTTAGGGCTCCAGGGTGAGGCTGAAGCTTTCTTT.

This chain connects TRBV9 to TRBJ1-3, with 8 bases that match TRBD1. The ends lost 3 bases at V and 0 bases at J; junction bases unmatched: 2. Germline CDR1 is SGDLS and CDR2 is YYNGEE. This CDR3 region has 15 residues. CDR3 nucleotides: TGTGCCAGCAGCGAGGGGACAGGCTCTGGAAACACCATATATTTT. Translating gives CASSEGTGSGNTIYF.

This clone was detected once. The V call is TRBV5-4, the J call TRBJ2-1; D may match TRBD1 or TRBD2 (5 bases each). CDR1 SGHNT and CDR2 YYREEE come from the germline V gene (reference sequence). Trimming took 4 bases from V and 9 from J, leaving 11 bases between them. CDR3 length equals 12 residues. The CDR3 spells CASSPGPREQFF. The CDR3 coding sequence is TGTGCCAGCAGCCCGGGACCGCGTGAGCAGTTCTTC.

V gene TRBV4-1 combines with J gene TRBJ1-5; 8 bases agree with TRBD1. Germline V gives CDR1 MGHRA, CDR2 YSYEKL. The ends lost 3 bases at V and 5 bases at J; junction bases unmatched: 6. This CDR3 is 15 amino acids long. DNA for the CDR3: TGCGCCAGCAGCCACCTCAGGGGGCCAGATCAGCCCCAGCATTTT. Translated: CASSHLRGPDQPQHF.

As DNA, the CDR3 is TGTGCCAGCAGCTTCACCCCGACTAGCGCTAGCACAGATACGCAGTATTTT. Protein: CASSFTPTSASTDTQYF. The chain employs TRBV5-4 and TRBJ2-3, with 8 bases that match TRBD2. The germline V gene encodes CDR1 SGHNT and CDR2 YYREEE (reference sequence). The J segment lost 0 bases and the V segment lost 2 bases, leaving 8 bases of the junction unmatched. The CDR3 has 17 residues.

V and J are TRBV28 and TRBJ1-4, with D perhaps matching TRBD1 (6 bases). CDR1 and CDR2 from the germline V gene are MDHEN and SYDVKM. CDR3 length equals 15 residues. Trimming took 3 bases from V and 7 from J, leaving 15 bases between them. CDR3 in DNA: TGTGCCAGCAGTTTGGGGGGCCCCTCAGTTGAAAAACTGTTTTTT. Translation: CASSLGGPSVEKLFF.

The chain joins TRBV9 to TRBJ2-3; D is perhaps TRBD2 (5 bases). V dropped 0 bases and J dropped 7 bases, with 15 bases sitting between them. Germline CDR1 SGDLS, CDR2 YYNGEE. The CDR3 length is 15 residues. The CDR3 loop is CASSVGGLPPHTQYF. CDR3 coding DNA: TGTGCCAGCAGCGTAGGCGGGCTCCCACCCCATACGCAGTATTTT. Full variable domain (missing parts from reference TRBV9 and TRBJ2-3): DSGVTQTPKHLITATGQRVTLRCSPRSGDLSVYWYQQSLDQGLQFLIQYYNGEERAKGNILERFSAQQFPDLHSELNLSSLELGDSALYFCASSVGGLPPHTQYFGPGTRLTVL.

V and J are TRBV25-1 and TRBJ2-7, with D hard to call. The CDR3 contains 14 residues. Germline assignment: CDR1 MGHDK and CDR2 SYGVNS. The V and J ends lost 3 bases and 3 bases respectively, with 12 bases between them. CDR3 DNA sequence: TGTGCCAGCAGTGAGGTAAGGAGAGGCTACGAGCAGTACTTC. Translation gives CASSEVRRGYEQYF.

The chain employs TRBV27 and TRBJ1-5; 11 nucleotides align to TRBD1. The CDR3 consists of 15 residues. Germline loops: CDR1 MNHEY, CDR2 SMNVEV (reference sequence). J was trimmed by 5 bases and V by 3 bases; bases with no gene match: 3. The CDR3 sequence is CASSFGTGGDQPQHF. CDR3 in DNA: TGTGCCAGCAGTTTCGGGACAGGGGGGGATCAGCCCCAGCATTTT.

CDR3 residues: CASSPAFGTSGVVAYEQYF. CDR3 coding DNA: TGCGCCAGCAGCCCGGCATTCGGGACTAGCGGGGTTGTCGCCTACGAGCAGTACTTC. The chain combines TRBV4-3 with TRBJ2-7, with 13 nucleotides matching TRBD2. Unmatched junction bases numbered 14, after V lost 4 bases and J lost 2 bases. The CDR3 is made up of 19 amino acids. CDR1 LGHNA and CDR2 YSLEER come from the germline V gene.

This rearrangement joins TRBV7-6 to TRBJ2-7, with TRBD2 matching over 8 bases. The CDR3 is 14 amino acids. J lost 3 bases, V lost 0 bases, and 1 base had no gene match. CDR1 is SGHVS and CDR2 is FNYEAQ in the germline V gene. The chain's CDR3 is CASSLAGTSYEQYF. The CDR3 region has the DNA TGTGCCAGCAGCTTAGCGGGGACTAGCTACGAGCAGTACTTC.